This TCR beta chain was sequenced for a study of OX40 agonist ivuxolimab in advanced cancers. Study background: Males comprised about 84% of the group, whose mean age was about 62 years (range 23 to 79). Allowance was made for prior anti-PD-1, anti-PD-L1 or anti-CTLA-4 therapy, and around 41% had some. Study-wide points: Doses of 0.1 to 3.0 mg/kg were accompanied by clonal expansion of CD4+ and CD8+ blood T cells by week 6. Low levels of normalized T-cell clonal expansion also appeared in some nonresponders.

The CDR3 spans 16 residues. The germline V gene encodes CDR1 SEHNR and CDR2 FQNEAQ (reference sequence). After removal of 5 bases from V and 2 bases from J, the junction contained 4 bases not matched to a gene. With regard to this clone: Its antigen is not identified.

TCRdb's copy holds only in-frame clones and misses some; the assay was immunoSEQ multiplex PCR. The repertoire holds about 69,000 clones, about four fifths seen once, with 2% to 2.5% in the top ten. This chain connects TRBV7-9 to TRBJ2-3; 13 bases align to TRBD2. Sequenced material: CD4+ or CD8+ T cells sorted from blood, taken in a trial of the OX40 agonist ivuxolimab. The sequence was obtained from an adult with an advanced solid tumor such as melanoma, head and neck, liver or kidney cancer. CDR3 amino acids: CASSMTSGGPTDTQYF. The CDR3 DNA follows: TGTGCCAGCAGCATGACTAGCGGGGGGCCCACAGATACGCAGTATTTT. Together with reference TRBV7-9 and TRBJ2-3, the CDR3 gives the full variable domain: DTGVSQNPRHKITKRGQNVTFRCDPISEHNRLYWYRQTLGQGPEFLTYFQNEAQLEKSRLLSDRFSAERPKGSFSTLEIQRTEQGDSAMYLCASSMTSGGPTDTQYFGPGTRLTVL.